These 7 T cell receptor beta chains were all obtained from the same sample, sequenced in a study of cytomegalovirus exposure and HLA in healthy donors. The PCR used 60 Vbeta and 13 Jbeta primers. Assay: immunoSEQ multiplex PCR; the TCRdb copy retains only in-frame clones and omits some. This sample's table reports about 140,000 clones. Sequencing was done on a sample of PBMCs. These receptors originate from a male donor in good health and CMV-seronegative.

The V call is TRBV6-6, the J call TRBJ2-1, with a tentative D call TRBD2 (6 bases). V lost 2 bases, J lost 7 bases, and 12 bases lay in between. CDR1 MNHNY and CDR2 SVGAGI come from the germline V gene (reference sequence). CDR3 length: 14 residues. The DNA of the CDR3 is TGTGCCAGCAGTTACGATACTAGCTTGAATGAGCAGTTCTTC. It is translated as CASSYDTSLNEQFF.

CDR3 sequence: CASSGQGRNQPQHF. DNA for the CDR3: TGTGCCAGCAGTGGACAGGGGAGGAATCAGCCCCAGCATTTT. The chain joins TRBV9 to TRBJ1-5; the match to TRBD1 covers 9 bases. This CDR3 has 14 residues. The germline gives CDR1 SGDLS, CDR2 YYNGEE. V dropped 5 bases and J dropped 4; count of bases not matched to a gene: 4.

The chain is built from TRBV7-9 and TRBJ2-7; 14 bases map to TRBD2. Per the germline V gene, CDR1 is SEHNR and CDR2 is FQNEAQ (reference sequence). Losses at the gene ends were 5 bases for V and 3 bases for J; bases not matched to a gene: 6. The CDR3 extends over 16 amino acids. CDR3 coding DNA: TGTGCCAGCAGCGGGACTAGCGGGAGTTCTTTCTACGAGCAGTACTTC. It specifies CASSGTSGSSFYEQYF.

The genes are TRBV27 and TRBJ1-2; no definite D call. The CDR3 runs to 14 residues. Trimming cost V 3 bases and J 2 bases, with 10 bases left between them. Per the germline V gene, CDR1 is MNHEY and CDR2 is SMNVEV (reference sequence). The CDR3 region has the DNA TGTGCCAGCAGTTTCTCCGGGAAGAACTATGGCTACACCTTC. Residues: CASSFSGKNYGYTF.

The chain employs TRBV5-5 and TRBJ1-2; the D is unclear. Between the trimmed V and J ends, which lost 7 bases and 4 bases, there was a span of 8 bases. Germline assignment: CDR1 SGHKS and CDR2 YYEKEE (reference sequence). This CDR3 spans 11 amino acids. The CDR3 spells CASGEVYGYTF. DNA for the CDR3: TGTGCCAGCGGGGAGGTCTATGGCTACACCTTC.

This rearrangement joins TRBV19 to TRBJ1-5, with 8 bases aligning to TRBD1. V lost 0 bases and J lost 4; bases outside the gene matches: 2. There are 15 residues in the CDR3. Germline loops: CDR1 LNHDA, CDR2 SQIVND (reference sequence). The CDR3 DNA reads TGTGCCAGTAGTATAGAGCGACAGGGGAATCAGCCCCAGCATTTT. This sequence encodes CASSIERQGNQPQHF.

The rearrangement uses TRBV13 and TRBJ2-7; 9 bases are shared with TRBD1. Germline V gives CDR1 PRHDT, CDR2 FYEKMQ (reference sequence). The CDR3 has 17 amino acids. With 6 bases clipped from V and 5 bases from J, the junction kept 17 bases outside the gene matches. As DNA, the CDR3 is TGTGCCAGCAGTAAAAAGATCCCCGGGACAGGGCGCAACGAGCAGTACTTC. The encoded protein is CASSKKIPGTGRNEQYF. Using reference TRBV13 and TRBJ2-7 for the parts outside the CDR3, the full variable domain is AAGVIQSPRHLIKEKRETATLKCYPIPRHDTVYWYQQGPGQDPQFLISFYEKMQSDKGSIPDRFSAQQFSDYHSELNMSSLELGDSALYFCASSKKIPGTGRNEQYFGPGTRLTVT.